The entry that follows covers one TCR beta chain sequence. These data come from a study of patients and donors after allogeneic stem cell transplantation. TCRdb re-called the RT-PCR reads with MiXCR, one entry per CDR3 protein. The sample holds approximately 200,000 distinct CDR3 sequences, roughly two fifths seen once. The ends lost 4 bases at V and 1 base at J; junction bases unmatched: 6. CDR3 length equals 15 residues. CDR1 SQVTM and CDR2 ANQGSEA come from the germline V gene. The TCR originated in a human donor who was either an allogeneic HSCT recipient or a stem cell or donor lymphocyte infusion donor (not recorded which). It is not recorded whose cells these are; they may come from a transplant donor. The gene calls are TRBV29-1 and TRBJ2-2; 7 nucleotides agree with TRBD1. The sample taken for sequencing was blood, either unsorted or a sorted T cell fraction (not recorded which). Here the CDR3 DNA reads TGCAGCGTTGGGGGGCGGACAGGGAACACCGGGGAGCTGTTTTTT. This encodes CSVGGRTGNTGELFF.